This is a list of T cell receptor beta chains from one sample in a study of T cells after yellow fever vaccination. MiXCR, applied by TCRdb to the 5' RACE reads, yields one record per CDR3 protein. The repertoire includes around 300,000 distinct CDR3 sequences, 10% to 15% of them detected once, and roughly 0.5% sits in the top ten. This material consisted of CD4+ T cells sorted from PBMCs, taken 45 days after the yellow fever booster vaccination. Every receptor here comes from a man aged 25-40 years who received the YFV17D yellow fever vaccine. Each CDR3 is given with its conserved first and last residue. The order of the fields is J gene, V gene, CDR3 length, CDR3 protein.

j_gene: TRBJ2-1
v_gene: TRBV5-6
len: 15
CDR3aa: CASSRGVAVYNEQFF

j_gene: TRBJ2-2
v_gene: TRBV24-1
len: 13
CDR3aa: CATSDFGSGELFF

j_gene: TRBJ1-6
v_gene: TRBV20-1
len: 17
CDR3aa: CSAPRGGGSAYNSPLHF

j_gene: TRBJ2-5
v_gene: TRBV6-5
len: 15
CDR3aa: CASSYSRVTQETQYF

j_gene: TRBJ2-2
v_gene: TRBV9
len: 15
CDR3aa: CASSVGQGVTGELFF

j_gene: TRBJ2-1
v_gene: TRBV20-1
len: 13
CDR3aa: CSARGLSYNEQFF

j_gene: TRBJ2-5
v_gene: TRBV20-1
len: 14
CDR3aa: CSAGAGGPKETQYF

j_gene: TRBJ2-1
v_gene: TRBV11-3
len: 11
CDR3aa: CASSFDNEQLF

j_gene: TRBJ2-5
v_gene: TRBV11-2
len: 13
CDR3aa: CASSFGVQETQYF

j_gene: TRBJ2-1
v_gene: TRBV5-4
len: 16
CDR3aa: CASSHPTSGSANEQFF

j_gene: TRBJ2-2
v_gene: TRBV7-2
len: 12
CDR3aa: CASSLEIGELFF

j_gene: TRBJ2-3
v_gene: TRBV20-1
len: 14
CDR3aa: CSATGTTLTDTQYF

j_gene: TRBJ1-2
v_gene: TRBV7-2
len: 13
CDR3aa: CASSLRQLHGYTF

j_gene: TRBJ2-1
v_gene: TRBV6-4
len: 11
CDR3aa: CASESYNEQFF

j_gene: TRBJ2-5
v_gene: TRBV27
len: 14
CDR3aa: CASRGSSPGETQYF

j_gene: TRBJ2-7
v_gene: TRBV9
len: 14
CDR3aa: CASSFEPLPNEQYF

j_gene: TRBJ2-1
v_gene: TRBV5-1
len: 16
CDR3aa: CASSRQSGVGWNEQFF

j_gene: TRBJ2-5
v_gene: TRBV12-3/TRBV12-4
len: 15
CDR3aa: CASSLNRLPQETQYF

j_gene: TRBJ1-1
v_gene: TRBV7-9
len: 15
CDR3aa: CASSEGQGANTEAFF

j_gene: TRBJ2-3
v_gene: TRBV7-6
len: 12
CDR3aa: CASSLISDTQYF

j_gene: TRBJ1-1
v_gene: TRBV10-3
len: 13
CDR3aa: CAIARTDSTEAFF

j_gene: TRBJ2-5
v_gene: TRBV3-1
len: 17
CDR3aa: CAISPPLGGSYRETQYF

j_gene: TRBJ2-6
v_gene: TRBV24-1
len: 17
CDR3aa: CATVGQGALSGANVLTF

j_gene: TRBJ2-3
v_gene: TRBV7-2
len: 15
CDR3aa: CASTQDRTSTDTQYF

j_gene: TRBJ2-2
v_gene: TRBV15
len: 12
CDR3aa: CATSRQAGELFF

j_gene: TRBJ2-5
v_gene: TRBV6-1
len: 14
CDR3aa: CASSEDRIQETQYF

j_gene: TRBJ2-1
v_gene: TRBV20-1
len: 12
CDR3aa: CSAQKGLDPQFF

j_gene: TRBJ2-7
v_gene: TRBV29-1
len: 12
CDR3aa: CSFRDRAYEQYF

j_gene: TRBJ2-7
v_gene: TRBV5-1
len: 14
CDR3aa: CASSLGSGHYEQYF

j_gene: TRBJ2-1
v_gene: TRBV7-7
len: 15
CDR3aa: CASSFGTSAYNEQFF

j_gene: TRBJ2-2
v_gene: TRBV7-6
len: 13
CDR3aa: CASSFGTPGELFF

j_gene: TRBJ1-1
v_gene: TRBV7-9
len: 14
CDR3aa: CASSLGAGNTEAFF

j_gene: TRBJ2-7
v_gene: TRBV18
len: 14
CDR3aa: CASSPQDRVNEQYF

j_gene: TRBJ2-5
v_gene: TRBV5-1
len: 13
CDR3aa: CASSDPGQETQYF

j_gene: TRBJ2-7
v_gene: TRBV10-3
len: 13
CDR3aa: CATDQGDSYEQYF

j_gene: TRBJ2-3
v_gene: TRBV6-5
len: 14
CDR3aa: CTSIKGGRTDTQYF

j_gene: TRBJ1-5
v_gene: TRBV7-2
len: 13
CDR3aa: CASSSSLNQPQHF

j_gene: TRBJ1-1
v_gene: TRBV7-9
len: 16
CDR3aa: CASSPPQGGDNTEAFF

j_gene: TRBJ1-6
v_gene: TRBV14
len: 13
CDR3aa: CASSQARGSPLHF

j_gene: TRBJ2-2
v_gene: TRBV28
len: 13
CDR3aa: CAQGSWATGELFF

j_gene: TRBJ2-3
v_gene: TRBV20-1
len: 13
CDR3aa: CSAGTGNTDTQYF

j_gene: TRBJ1-4
v_gene: TRBV29-1
len: 13
CDR3aa: CSALGWVQEKLFF

j_gene: TRBJ2-5
v_gene: TRBV7-2
len: 16
CDR3aa: CASSLTRTGGRETQYF

j_gene: TRBJ1-1
v_gene: TRBV5-5
len: 13
CDR3aa: CASTESRGAEAFF

j_gene: TRBJ2-5
v_gene: TRBV19
len: 16
CDR3aa: CASSMATGGSQETQYF

j_gene: TRBJ1-3
v_gene: TRBV4-2
len: 17
CDR3aa: CASSQVVFADSGNTIYF

j_gene: TRBJ2-3
v_gene: TRBV7-2
len: 16
CDR3aa: CASSLIGGGITDTQYF

j_gene: TRBJ2-5
v_gene: TRBV11-2
len: 13
CDR3aa: CASGRGGQETQYF

j_gene: TRBJ2-3
v_gene: TRBV7-6
len: 17
CDR3aa: CASSLSSGRAFPQTQYF

j_gene: TRBJ1-4
v_gene: TRBV27
len: 11
CDR3aa: CASRRNEKLFF

j_gene: TRBJ1-4
v_gene: TRBV5-6
len: 14
CDR3aa: CASSPDGLREKLFF

j_gene: TRBJ1-5
v_gene: TRBV6-6
len: 12
CDR3aa: CASGTGDQPQHF

j_gene: TRBJ2-1
v_gene: TRBV7-7
len: 16
CDR3aa: CASSPPGLAGGNEQFF

j_gene: TRBJ2-1
v_gene: TRBV29-1
len: 14
CDR3aa: CSVESGARYNEQFF

j_gene: TRBJ2-2
v_gene: TRBV6-5
len: 11
CDR3aa: CASGRHGELFF

j_gene: TRBJ1-2
v_gene: TRBV6-5
len: 15
CDR3aa: CASSYSFRNGDGYTF

j_gene: TRBJ2-3
v_gene: TRBV20-1
len: 14
CDR3aa: CSARRGGGANTQYF